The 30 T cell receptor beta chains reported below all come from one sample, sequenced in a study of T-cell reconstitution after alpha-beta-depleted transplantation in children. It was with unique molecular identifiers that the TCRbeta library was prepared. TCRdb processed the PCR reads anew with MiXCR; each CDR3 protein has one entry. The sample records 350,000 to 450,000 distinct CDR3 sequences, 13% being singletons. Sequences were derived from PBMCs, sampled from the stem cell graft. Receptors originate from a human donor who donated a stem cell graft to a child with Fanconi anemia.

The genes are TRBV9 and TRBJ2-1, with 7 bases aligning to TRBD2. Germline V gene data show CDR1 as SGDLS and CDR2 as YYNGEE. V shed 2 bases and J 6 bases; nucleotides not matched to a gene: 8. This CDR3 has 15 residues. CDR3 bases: TGTGCCAGCAGCGTCTCAGGGACTACCAGCAATGAGCAGTTCTTC. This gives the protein CASSVSGTTSNEQFF.

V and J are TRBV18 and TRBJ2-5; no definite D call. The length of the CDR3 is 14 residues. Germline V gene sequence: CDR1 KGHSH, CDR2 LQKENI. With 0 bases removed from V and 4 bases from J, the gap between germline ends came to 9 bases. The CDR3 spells CASSPPSSPETQYF. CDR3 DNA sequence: TGTGCCAGCTCACCACCGAGCTCCCCAGAGACCCAGTACTTC.

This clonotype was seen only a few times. CDR3 bases: TGTGCCTGGGAGCCGCTGGGTCCTTACAATGAGCAGTTCTTC. This codes for CAWEPLGPYNEQFF. This rearrangement joins TRBV30 to TRBJ2-1; no definite D call. In germline, CDR1 is GTSNPN, CDR2 SVGIG (reference sequence). CDR3 length: 14 residues. The V gene lost 5 bases and the J gene lost 4 bases, with 15 bases spanning the gap. Full variable domain (rest looked up from reference TRBV30 and TRBJ2-1): SQTIHQWPATLVQPVGSPLSLECTVEGTSNPNLYWYRQAAGRGLQLLFYSVGIGQISSEVPQNLSASRPQDRQFILSSKKLLLSDSGFYLCAWEPLGPYNEQFFGPGTRLTVL.

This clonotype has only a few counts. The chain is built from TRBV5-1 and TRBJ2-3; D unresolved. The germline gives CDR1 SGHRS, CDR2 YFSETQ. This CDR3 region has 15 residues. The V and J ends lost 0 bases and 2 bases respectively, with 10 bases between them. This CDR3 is CASSLEGNPTDTQYF. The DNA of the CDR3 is TGCGCCAGCAGCTTGGAAGGGAATCCCACAGATACGCAGTATTTT.

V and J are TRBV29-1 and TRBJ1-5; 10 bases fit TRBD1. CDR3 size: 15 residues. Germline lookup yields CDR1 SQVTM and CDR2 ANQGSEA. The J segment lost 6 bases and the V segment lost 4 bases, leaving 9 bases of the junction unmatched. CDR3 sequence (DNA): TGCAGCGTTGTCGAGACAGGGGGCGCGGGTCAGCCCCAGCATTTT. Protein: CSVVETGGAGQPQHF.

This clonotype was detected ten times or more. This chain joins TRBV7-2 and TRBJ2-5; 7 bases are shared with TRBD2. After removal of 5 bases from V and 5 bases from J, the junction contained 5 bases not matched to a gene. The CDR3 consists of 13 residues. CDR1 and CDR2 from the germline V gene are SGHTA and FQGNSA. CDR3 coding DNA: TGTGCCAGCAGCCCATTGGGGGGGGAGACCCAGTACTTC. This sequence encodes CASSPLGGETQYF.

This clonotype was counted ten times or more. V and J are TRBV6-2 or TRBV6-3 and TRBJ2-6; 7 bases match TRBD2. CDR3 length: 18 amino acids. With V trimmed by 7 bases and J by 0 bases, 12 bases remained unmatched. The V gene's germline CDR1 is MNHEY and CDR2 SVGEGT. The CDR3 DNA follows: TGTGCCAGCACCCTGCCCCGCGGGGACTACTCTGGGGCCAACGTCCTGACTTTC. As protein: CASTLPRGDYSGANVLTF.

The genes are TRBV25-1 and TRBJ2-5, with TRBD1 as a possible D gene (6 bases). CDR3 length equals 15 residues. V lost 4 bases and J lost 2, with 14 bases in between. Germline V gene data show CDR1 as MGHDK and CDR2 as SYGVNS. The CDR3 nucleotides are TGTGCCAGCAGTGCCCCGACAGGAGATCAAGAGACCCAGTACTTC. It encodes CASSAPTGDQETQYF.

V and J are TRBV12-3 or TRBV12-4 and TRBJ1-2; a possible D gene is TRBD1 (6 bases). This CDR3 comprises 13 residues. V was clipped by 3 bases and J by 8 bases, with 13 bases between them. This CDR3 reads CASSFSGVEGYTF. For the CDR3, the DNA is TGTGCCAGCAGTTTTTCAGGGGTTGAAGGCTACACCTTC.

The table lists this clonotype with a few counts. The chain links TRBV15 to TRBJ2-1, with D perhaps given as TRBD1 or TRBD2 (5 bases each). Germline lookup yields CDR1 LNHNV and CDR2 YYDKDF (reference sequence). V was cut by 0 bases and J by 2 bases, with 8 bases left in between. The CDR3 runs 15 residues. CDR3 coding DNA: TGTGCCACCAGCAGAGAAGGGACCCCCTACAATGAGCAGTTCTTC. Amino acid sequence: CATSREGTPYNEQFF.

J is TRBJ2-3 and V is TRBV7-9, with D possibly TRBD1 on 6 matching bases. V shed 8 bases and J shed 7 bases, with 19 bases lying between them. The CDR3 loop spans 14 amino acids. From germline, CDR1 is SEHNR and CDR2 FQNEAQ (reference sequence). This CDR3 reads CASLTGLNGNTQYF. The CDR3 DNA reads TGTGCCAGCTTGACAGGCCTGAACGGGAATACGCAGTATTTT.

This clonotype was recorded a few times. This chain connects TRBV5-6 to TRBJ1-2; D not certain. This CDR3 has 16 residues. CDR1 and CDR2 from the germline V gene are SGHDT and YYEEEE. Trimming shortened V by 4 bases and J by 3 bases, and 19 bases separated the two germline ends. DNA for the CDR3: TGTGCCAGCAGCCTCTCTGGGTTCGGAGGGTACTATGGCTACACCTTC. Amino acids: CASSLSGFGGYYGYTF.

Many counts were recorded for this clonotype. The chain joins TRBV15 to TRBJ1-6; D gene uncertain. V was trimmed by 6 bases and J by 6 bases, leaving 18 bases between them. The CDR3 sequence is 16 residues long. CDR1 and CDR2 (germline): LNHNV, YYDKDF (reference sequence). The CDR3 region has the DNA TGTGCCACCAGTTTGGCCGGGAATGCTGCTAATTCACCCCTCCACTTT. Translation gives CATSLAGNAANSPLHF. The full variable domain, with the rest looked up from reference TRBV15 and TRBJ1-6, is DAMVIQNPRYQVTQFGKPVTLSCSQTLNHNVMYWYQQKSSQAPKLLFHYYDKDFNNEADTPDNFQSRRPNTSFCFLDIRSPGLGDTAMYLCATSLAGNAANSPLHFGNGTRLTVT.

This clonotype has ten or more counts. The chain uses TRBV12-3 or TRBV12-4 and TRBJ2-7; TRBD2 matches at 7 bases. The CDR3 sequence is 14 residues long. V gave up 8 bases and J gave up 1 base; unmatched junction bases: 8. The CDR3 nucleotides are TGTGCCAGCGGGGGAGGGAGTATTTCCTACGAGCAGTACTTC. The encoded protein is CASGGGSISYEQYF.

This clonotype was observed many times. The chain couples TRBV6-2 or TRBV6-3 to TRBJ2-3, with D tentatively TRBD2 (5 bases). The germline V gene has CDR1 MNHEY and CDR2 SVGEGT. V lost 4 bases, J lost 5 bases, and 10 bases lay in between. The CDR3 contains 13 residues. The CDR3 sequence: CASSLDRGDTQYF. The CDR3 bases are TGTGCCAGCAGTTTGGACCGGGGAGATACGCAGTATTTT.

For the CDR3, the DNA is TGTGCCAGCAGCCAAGAGGGGGCCTCAAAGAGAAACACCATATATTTT. It specifies CASSQEGASKRNTIYF. The chain uses TRBV4-2 and TRBJ1-3, with D possibly matching TRBD1 (6 bases). The CDR3 consists of 16 residues. Germline V gives CDR1 LGHNA, CDR2 YNFKEQ. V lost 0 bases and J lost 5, with 14 bases in between.

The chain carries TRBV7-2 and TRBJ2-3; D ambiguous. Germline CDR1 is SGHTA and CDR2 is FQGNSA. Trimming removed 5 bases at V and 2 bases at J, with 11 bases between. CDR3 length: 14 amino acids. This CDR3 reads CASSLRRYTDTQYF. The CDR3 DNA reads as TGTGCCAGCAGCCTGCGGAGATACACAGATACGCAGTATTTT.

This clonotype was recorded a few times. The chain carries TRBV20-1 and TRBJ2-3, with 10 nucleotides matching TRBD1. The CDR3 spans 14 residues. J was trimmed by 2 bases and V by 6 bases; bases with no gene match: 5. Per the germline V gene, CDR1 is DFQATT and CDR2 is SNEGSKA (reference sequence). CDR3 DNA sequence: TGCAGTGCCCACCGACAGGGGGCCACAGATACGCAGTATTTT. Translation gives CSAHRQGATDTQYF.

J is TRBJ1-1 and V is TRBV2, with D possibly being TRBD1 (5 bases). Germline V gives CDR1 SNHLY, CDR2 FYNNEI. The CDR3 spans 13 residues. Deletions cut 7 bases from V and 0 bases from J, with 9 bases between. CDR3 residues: CASTGGVNTEAFF. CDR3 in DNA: TGTGCCAGCACTGGGGGGGTGAACACTGAAGCTTTCTTT.

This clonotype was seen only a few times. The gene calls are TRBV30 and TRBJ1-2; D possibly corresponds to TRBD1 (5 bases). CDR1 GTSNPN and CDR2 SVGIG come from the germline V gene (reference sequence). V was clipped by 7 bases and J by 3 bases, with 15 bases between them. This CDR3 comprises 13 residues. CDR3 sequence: CAYERRGDYGYTF. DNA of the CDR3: TGTGCCTACGAGAGGAGAGGGGACTATGGCTACACCTTC. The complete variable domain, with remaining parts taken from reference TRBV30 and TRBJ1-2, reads SQTIHQWPATLVQPVGSPLSLECTVEGTSNPNLYWYRQAAGRGLQLLFYSVGIGQISSEVPQNLSASRPQDRQFILSSKKLLLSDSGFYLCAYERRGDYGYTFGSGTRLTVV.

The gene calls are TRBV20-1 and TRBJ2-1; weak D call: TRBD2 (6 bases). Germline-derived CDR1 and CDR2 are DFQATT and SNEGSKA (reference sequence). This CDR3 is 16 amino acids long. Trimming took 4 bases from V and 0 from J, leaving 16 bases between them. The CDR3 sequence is CSANTQGGSSYNEQFF. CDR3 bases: TGCAGTGCTAACACTCAGGGAGGAAGCTCCTACAATGAGCAGTTCTTC.

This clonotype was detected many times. CDR3 region: CASGTSSTDTQYF. In nucleotides, the CDR3 is TGTGCGAGTGGGACTAGCAGCACAGATACGCAGTATTTT. The rearrangement uses TRBV9 and TRBJ2-3; 9 bases are a match to TRBD2. Germline CDR1 SGDLS, CDR2 YYNGEE. The CDR3 runs 13 residues.

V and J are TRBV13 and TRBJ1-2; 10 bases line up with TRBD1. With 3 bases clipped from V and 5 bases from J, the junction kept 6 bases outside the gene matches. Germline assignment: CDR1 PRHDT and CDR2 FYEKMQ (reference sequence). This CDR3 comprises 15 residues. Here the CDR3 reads CASSFQTGGFYGYTF. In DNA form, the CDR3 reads TGTGCCAGCAGCTTTCAGACAGGGGGCTTTTATGGCTACACCTTC.

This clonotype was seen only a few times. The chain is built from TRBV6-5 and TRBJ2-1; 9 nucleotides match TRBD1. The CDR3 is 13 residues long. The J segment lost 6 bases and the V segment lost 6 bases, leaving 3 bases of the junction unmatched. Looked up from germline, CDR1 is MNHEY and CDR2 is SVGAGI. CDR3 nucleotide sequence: TGTGCCAGCAGGCAGGGACAGGGCAATGAGCAGTTCTTC. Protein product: CASRQGQGNEQFF.

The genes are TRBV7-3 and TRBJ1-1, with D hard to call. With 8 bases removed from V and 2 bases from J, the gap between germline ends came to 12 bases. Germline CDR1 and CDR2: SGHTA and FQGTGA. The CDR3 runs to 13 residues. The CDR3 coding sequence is TGTGCCAGCCGCGTCAGCCATAACACTGAAGCTTTCTTT. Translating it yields CASRVSHNTEAFF.

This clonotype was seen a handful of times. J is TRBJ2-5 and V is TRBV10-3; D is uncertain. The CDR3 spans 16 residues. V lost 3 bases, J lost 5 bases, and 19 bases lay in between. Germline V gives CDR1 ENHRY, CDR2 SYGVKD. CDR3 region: CAISDYEDVLGETQYF. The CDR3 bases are TGTGCCATCAGTGATTATGAGGACGTTCTCGGGGAGACCCAGTACTTC.

The CDR3 DNA is TGTGCCAGCAGCTTGGAATATGATTCACCCCTCCACTTT. Residues: CASSLEYDSPLHF. The chain recombines TRBV5-5 with TRBJ1-6; D remains ambiguous. Per the germline V gene, CDR1 is SGHKS and CDR2 is YYEKEE (reference sequence). CDR3 size: 13 residues. V lost 0 bases and J 8 bases, leaving 6 bases between the germline ends.

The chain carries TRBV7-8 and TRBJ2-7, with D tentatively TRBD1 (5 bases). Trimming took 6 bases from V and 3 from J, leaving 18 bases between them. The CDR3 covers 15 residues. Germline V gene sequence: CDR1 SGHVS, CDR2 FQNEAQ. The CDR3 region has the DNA TGTGCCAGCAGTCCTCGACAGAATCTATTCTACGAGCAGTACGTC. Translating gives CASSPRQNLFYEQYV.

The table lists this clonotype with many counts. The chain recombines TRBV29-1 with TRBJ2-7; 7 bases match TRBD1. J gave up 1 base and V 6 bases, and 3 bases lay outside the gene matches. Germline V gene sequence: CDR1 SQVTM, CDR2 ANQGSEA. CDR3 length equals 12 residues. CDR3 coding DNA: TGCAGCGTGAGACAGGGATCCTACGAGCAGTACTTC. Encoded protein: CSVRQGSYEQYF.

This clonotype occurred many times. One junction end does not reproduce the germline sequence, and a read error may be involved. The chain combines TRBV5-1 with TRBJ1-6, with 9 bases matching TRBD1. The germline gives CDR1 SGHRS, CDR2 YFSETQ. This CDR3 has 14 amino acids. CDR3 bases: TGTGCCAGCAGTTTAGACAGGGGGAATTCACCCCTCCACTTT. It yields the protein CASSLDRGNSPLHF. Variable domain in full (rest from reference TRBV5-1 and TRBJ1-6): KAGVTQTPRYLIKTRGQQVTLSCSPISGHRSVSWYQQTPGQGLQFLFEYFSETQRNKGNFPGRFSGRQFSNSRSEMNVSTLELGDSALYLCASSLDRGNSPLHFGNGTRLTVT.